A single sample is the source of the 32 T cell receptor beta chains below, sequenced in a study of T cells in Graves' hyperthyroidism and ophthalmopathy. It was RNA transcripts that yielded the amplified TCR beta CDR3 regions. The primer set for the first-round RT-PCR of the TCR CDR3 was HTBI. TCRdb ran MiXCR on the multiplex PCR reads and lists one entry per CDR3 protein. Of more than 300,000 distinct CDR3 sequences in the sample, roughly 17% were seen once. The sample comprised blood. These receptor sequences come from a young woman with Graves' hyperthyroidism that later progressed to Graves' ophthalmopathy.

This clonotype was observed at least ten times. V is TRBV7-9 and J is TRBJ1-6, with TRBD1 as a possible D gene (5 bases). Trimming cost V 5 bases and J 7 bases, with 12 bases left between them. Per the germline V gene, CDR1 is SEHNR and CDR2 is FQNEAQ (reference sequence). This CDR3 is built from 14 residues. CDR3 protein: CASSLDRINSPLHF. CDR3 DNA sequence: TGTGCCAGCAGCCTCGACAGAATAAATTCACCCCTCCACTTT.

This clonotype was detected many times. This sequence joins TRBV28 and TRBJ2-3; 9 positions match TRBD2. Germline lookup yields CDR1 MDHEN and CDR2 SYDVKM. CDR3 length equals 15 residues. Trimming removed 8 bases from V and 0 bases from J; junction bases left unmatched: 6. The CDR3 coding sequence is TGTGCCAGCGGAGTTAGCGGGGGCAGCACAGATACGCAGTATTTT. Protein sequence: CASGVSGGSTDTQYF. The full variable domain, its missing parts supplied by reference TRBV28 and TRBJ2-3, is DVKVTQSSRYLVKRTGEKVFLECVQDMDHENMFWYRQDPGLGLRLIYFSYDVKMKEKGDIPEGYSVSREKKERFSLILESASTNQTSMYLCASGVSGGSTDTQYFGPGTRLTVL.

The CDR3 DNA is TGTGCCAGCAGCTCCGCCCCGGGCACTGAAGCTTTCTTT. Protein sequence: CASSSAPGTEAFF. The rearrangement uses TRBV7-3 and TRBJ1-1, with D unclear. The V end lost 4 bases, the J end lost 4 bases, and 10 bases lay between the germline ends. The CDR3 is made up of 13 amino acids. CDR1 and CDR2 (germline): SGHTA, FQGTGA.

This clonotype was observed a few times. The chain couples TRBV5-6 to TRBJ2-1; 13 bases line up with TRBD2. V was pared by 3 bases and J by 8 bases, with 11 bases of the junction left unmatched. Germline CDR1 reads SGHDT; CDR2 reads YYEEEE. The CDR3 loop spans 17 amino acids. The chain's CDR3 is CASSSYTGTSGVDEQFF. The CDR3 region has the DNA TGTGCCAGCAGCTCCTACACCGGGACTAGCGGGGTAGATGAGCAGTTCTTC.

The chain uses TRBV11-3 and TRBJ1-5, with TRBD1 matching 11 bases. This CDR3 has 14 residues. Germline V CDR1 and CDR2: SGHNT, YENEEA. V shed 6 bases and J 7 bases; nucleotides not matched to a gene: 5. DNA of the CDR3: TGTGCCAGCAGGGGGACAGGGGGTGTACAGCCCCAGCATTTT. This translates into CASRGTGGVQPQHF. Full variable domain (outside the CDR3, taken from reference TRBV11-3 and TRBJ1-5): EAGVVQSPRYKIIEKKQPVAFWCNPISGHNTLYWYLQNLGQGPELLIRYENEEAVDDSQLPKDRFSAERLKGVDSTLKIQPAELGDSAVYLCASRGTGGVQPQHFGDGTRLSIL.

This clonotype showed up many times. V gene TRBV10-3 combines with J gene TRBJ2-3; D is unresolved. Germline assignment: CDR1 ENHRY and CDR2 SYGVKD. CDR3 length equals 14 residues. Trimming left V 0 bases short and J 2 bases short, with 6 bases between. CDR3 DNA: TGTGCCATCAGTGAGTCAGAGGTCACAGATACGCAGTATTTT. Translated: CAISESEVTDTQYF.

This clonotype has at least ten counts. The CDR3 DNA reads TGTGCCAGCTCACTTAGCGGGAGGGCCGCAAATGAGCAGTTCTTC. Residues: CASSLSGRAANEQFF. The chain has TRBV18 and TRBJ2-1, with 11 positions matching TRBD2. The CDR3 has 15 residues. Looked up from germline, CDR1 is KGHSH and CDR2 is LQKENI. The V gene end was trimmed by 4 bases and the J gene end by 7 bases; junction bases not matched to a gene: 6.

This clonotype was counted between two and nine times. This sequence joins TRBV3-1 and TRBJ2-5, with TRBD2 matching 8 bases. J gave up 5 bases and V 4 bases, and 12 bases lay outside the gene matches. The CDR3 contains 16 residues. Germline V gene sequence: CDR1 LGHDT, CDR2 YNNKEL (reference sequence). The chain's CDR3 is CASSLSGPAGVETQYF. CDR3 coding DNA: TGTGCCAGCAGCCTATCGGGGCCAGCGGGAGTGGAGACCCAGTACTTC.

In this sample, this clonotype turned up many times. This rearrangement joins TRBV28 to TRBJ1-2, with D possibly being TRBD1 (5 bases). The CDR3 has 15 amino acids. CDR1 is MDHEN and CDR2 is SYDVKM in the germline V gene. With 5 bases removed from V and 6 bases from J, the gap between germline ends came to 19 bases. The DNA for the CDR3 is TGTGCCAGCAGTGACCTAATAGAGACAGTCGATGGCTACACCTTC. It yields the protein CASSDLIETVDGYTF.

In its sample, this clonotype was seen a few times. The chain joins TRBV15 to TRBJ1-6, with 10 bases aligning to TRBD1. V was pared by 1 base and J by 9 bases, with 6 bases of the junction left unmatched. The germline gives CDR1 LNHNV, CDR2 YYDKDF (reference sequence). This CDR3 is 16 amino acids long. As DNA, the CDR3 is TGTGCCACCAGCAGAGCTGTGGGACAGGGGAGTTCACCCCTCCACTTT. Translating gives CATSRAVGQGSSPLHF.

This clonotype was detected ten times or more. The chain is built from TRBV2 and TRBJ2-2; unclear D gene. Germline V gene data show CDR1 as SNHLY and CDR2 as FYNNEI. Between the trimmed V and J ends, which lost 6 bases and 2 bases, there was a span of 7 bases. The CDR3 runs 13 residues. As DNA, the CDR3 is TGTGCCAGCAGGCCAGAAAACACCGGGGAGCTGTTTTTT. This encodes CASRPENTGELFF.

V is TRBV11-3 and J is TRBJ2-5; TRBD2 matches 7 bases. J gave up 0 bases and V 5 bases, and 9 bases lay outside the gene matches. The CDR3 contains 16 residues. CDR1 and CDR2 from the germline V gene are SGHNT and YENEEA. The CDR3 spells CASSPGRAGYQETQYF. The DNA for the CDR3 is TGTGCCAGCAGCCCAGGGAGGGCGGGGTACCAAGAGACCCAGTACTTC.

This clonotype was seen many times. This chain links TRBV25-1 with TRBJ1-4; the D gene is possibly TRBD1 (5 bases). V was shortened by 1 base and J by 3 bases, with 12 bases between the two germline ends. The CDR3 covers 16 residues. Germline V gives CDR1 MGHDK, CDR2 SYGVNS. The CDR3 DNA follows: TGTGCCAGCAGTGAATTACCCGACAGATCTAATGAAAAACTGTTTTTT. It yields the protein CASSELPDRSNEKLFF.

This clonotype showed up many times. The J gene is TRBJ2-7, the V gene TRBV6-5, with D perhaps matching TRBD1 or TRBD2 (5 bases each). Trimming stripped 0 bases from V and 4 bases from J, with 13 bases between. Looked up from germline, CDR1 is MNHEY and CDR2 is SVGAGI. There are 15 residues in the CDR3. The CDR3 reads CASSYSGTGIYEQYF. CDR3 nucleotides: TGTGCCAGCAGTTACTCAGGGACCGGGATTTACGAGCAGTACTTC.

CDR3 loop: CASSGASGRAGNEQFF. DNA of the CDR3: TGTGCCAGCAGTGGAGCTAGCGGGAGGGCCGGCAATGAGCAGTTCTTC. The chain joins TRBV6-2 or TRBV6-3 to TRBJ2-1; 12 bases are shared with TRBD2. Germline loops: CDR1 MNHEY, CDR2 SVGEGT. V lost 5 bases to trimming and J lost 6 bases; unmatched junction nucleotides: 8. This CDR3 is built from 16 residues.

Ten or more counts support this clonotype. The gene calls are TRBV20-1 and TRBJ2-1; D could derive from TRBD1 or TRBD2 (6 bases each). V dropped 3 bases and J dropped 5 bases, with 17 bases sitting between them. Germline lookup yields CDR1 DFQATT and CDR2 SNEGSKA (reference sequence). The CDR3 length is 15 residues. The CDR3, as DNA: TGCAGTGCTAGTGCCGGGGGCGGGACGGACAATGAGCAGTTCTTC. Translation gives CSASAGGGTDNEQFF.

Ten or more counts support this clonotype. The V call is TRBV28, the J call TRBJ1-6; 9 bases line up with TRBD1. Trimming took 6 bases from V and 9 from J; bases not matched to a gene: 9. CDR1 and CDR2 from the germline V gene are MDHEN and SYDVKM. This CDR3 comprises 15 residues. The CDR3 region has the DNA TGTGCCAGCAGCCTTAGGGGACAGGGTGTTTCACCCCTCCACTTT. Protein product: CASSLRGQGVSPLHF.

This clonotype has at least ten counts. The genes are TRBV18 and TRBJ2-1, with D uncertain. This CDR3 is 15 amino acids long. The germline V gene has CDR1 KGHSH and CDR2 LQKENI. The germline V and J ends were trimmed by 6 bases and 0 bases, with 12 bases remaining between them. The CDR3 here is CASSPSLSSYNEQFF. The CDR3 DNA reads TGTGCCAGCTCCCCGAGCTTGAGCTCCTACAATGAGCAGTTCTTC. The entire variable domain, with the rest obtained from reference TRBV18 and TRBJ2-1, is as follows: NAGVMQNPRHLVRRRGQEARLRCSPMKGHSHVYWYRQLPEEGLKFMVYLQKENIIDESGMPKERFSAEFPKEGPSILRIQQVVRGDSAAYFCASSPSLSSYNEQFFGPGTRLTVL.

The V gene is TRBV6-1, the J gene TRBJ2-6; TRBD1 matches 8 bases. From germline, CDR1 is MNHNS and CDR2 SASEGT. V was clipped by 6 bases and J by 0 bases; unmatched bases: 4. The CDR3 extends over 16 amino acids. The CDR3: CASRITGGSGANVLTF. The CDR3 DNA is TGTGCCAGCAGGATAACAGGGGGCTCTGGGGCCAACGTCCTGACTTTC.

This clonotype was recorded many times. V and J are TRBV19 and TRBJ2-5, with a possible D match to TRBD2 (5 bases). The CDR3 loop spans 17 amino acids. V was shortened by 5 bases and J by 1 base, with 20 bases between the two germline ends. Germline V gene data show CDR1 as LNHDA and CDR2 as SQIVND (reference sequence). CDR3 residues: CASSGRTGLGGQETQYF. For the CDR3, the DNA is TGTGCCAGTAGTGGACGAACTGGACTTGGCGGCCAAGAGACCCAGTACTTC. The whole variable domain, remainder taken from reference TRBV19 and TRBJ2-5, is DGGITQSPKYLFRKEGQNVTLSCEQNLNHDAMYWYRQDPGQGLRLIYYSQIVNDFQKGDIAEGYSVSREKKESFPLTVTSAQKNPTAFYLCASSGRTGLGGQETQYFGPGTRLLVL.

CDR3 sequence: CATSIGVQGIDTEAFF. The CDR3 bases are TGTGCCACCAGCATAGGGGTCCAGGGGATTGACACTGAAGCTTTCTTT. The rearrangement links TRBV15 to TRBJ1-1; TRBD1 is a possible D gene (6 bases). The CDR3 spans 16 residues. V was shortened by 4 bases and J by 3 bases, with 18 bases between the two germline ends. CDR1 LNHNV and CDR2 YYDKDF come from the germline V gene (reference sequence).

This chain uses TRBV27 with TRBJ2-1, with TRBD1 as a possible D gene (5 bases). The V end lost 2 bases, the J end lost 5 bases, and 13 bases lay between the germline ends. CDR3 length: 15 residues. In germline, CDR1 is MNHEY, CDR2 SMNVEV (reference sequence). The CDR3 sequence: CASSLAGHSDNEQFF. The CDR3 coding sequence is TGTGCCAGCAGTTTAGCAGGGCATTCCGACAATGAGCAGTTCTTC.

The chain is built from TRBV11-2 and TRBJ1-2, with 7 positions matching TRBD1. This CDR3 comprises 17 residues. Germline V lookup: CDR1 SGHAT, CDR2 FQNNGV. V lost 0 bases and J lost 4; bases outside the gene matches: 11. CDR3: CASSLDPRQGRSYGYTF. CDR3 DNA: TGTGCCAGCAGCTTAGATCCCCGACAGGGTAGGAGCTATGGCTACACCTTC.

This clonotype has only a few counts. The chain employs TRBV7-9 and TRBJ1-2; TRBD1 is a possible D gene (6 bases). The germline CDR1 and CDR2 sequences are SEHNR and FQNEAQ (reference sequence). This CDR3 spans 16 amino acids. The ends were cut back, 5 bases at V and 0 bases at J, with 16 bases in the middle. Here the CDR3 DNA reads TGTGCCAGCAGCCAAATCAAGGACAGCGCTAACTATGGCTACACCTTC. It encodes CASSQIKDSANYGYTF. Variable domain in full (rest from reference TRBV7-9 and TRBJ1-2): DTGVSQNPRHKITKRGQNVTFRCDPISEHNRLYWYRQTLGQGPEFLTYFQNEAQLEKSRLLSDRFSAERPKGSFSTLEIQRTEQGDSAMYLCASSQIKDSANYGYTFGSGTRLTVV.

This clonotype was found many times. The chain uses TRBV27 and TRBJ2-2; perhaps TRBD1 as D (6 bases). CDR3 length equals 14 residues. The V and J ends lost 3 bases and 5 bases respectively, with 10 bases between them. Germline V gene data show CDR1 as MNHEY and CDR2 as SMNVEV (reference sequence). The CDR3 DNA reads TGTGCCAGCAGTTTGTTAGGGGGAACCGGGGAGCTGTTTTTT. Translation: CASSLLGGTGELFF.

This clonotype was found a few times. CDR3 in amino acids: CASSFNSGDRPYEQYF. CDR3 sequence (DNA): TGTGCCAGCAGCTTTAATAGCGGGGACAGGCCCTACGAGCAGTACTTC. The gene calls are TRBV7-9 and TRBJ2-7; tentatively, D is TRBD1 or TRBD2 (8 bases each). The germline V gene encodes CDR1 SEHNR and CDR2 FQNEAQ (reference sequence). The CDR3 sequence is 16 residues long. With 3 bases removed from V and 2 bases from J, the gap between germline ends came to 17 bases.

This clonotype occurred a few times. The genes are TRBV6-1 and TRBJ2-1; the match to TRBD2 covers 13 bases. Germline loops: CDR1 MNHNS, CDR2 SASEGT. V was pared by 4 bases and J by 3 bases, with 6 bases of the junction left unmatched. This CDR3 spans 17 amino acids. CDR3 loop: CASSVGTSGDLYNEQFF. The CDR3 nucleotides read TGTGCCAGCAGTGTGGGGACTAGCGGGGACCTCTACAATGAGCAGTTCTTC.

The table lists this clonotype with many counts. The chain recombines TRBV28 with TRBJ2-2, with D perhaps given as TRBD1 or TRBD2 (7 bases each). V was cut by 10 bases and J by 0 bases, with 24 bases left in between. CDR1 and CDR2 from the germline V gene are MDHEN and SYDVKM. The CDR3 is 18 residues long. The CDR3 bases are TGTGCCACCTCAGGGGGGGGGCACCCCGATGCGAACACCGGGGAGCTGTTTTTT. It is translated as CATSGGGHPDANTGELFF.

This clonotype has at least ten counts. The rearrangement links TRBV11-2 to TRBJ1-6, with D tentatively TRBD1 (5 bases). Germline CDR1 is SGHAT and CDR2 is FQNNGV. Trimming removed 4 bases at V and 7 bases at J, with 8 bases between. CDR3 length: 13 amino acids. CDR3 loop: CASSSGGNSPLHF. The DNA for the CDR3 is TGTGCCAGCAGCTCCGGGGGAAATTCACCCCTCCACTTT.

At least ten counts were recorded for this clonotype. V usage is TRBV5-5 and J usage is TRBJ2-3; D uncertain. Germline assignment: CDR1 SGHKS and CDR2 YYEKEE (reference sequence). Trimming left V 4 bases short and J 1 base short, with 10 bases between. This CDR3 spans 14 amino acids. CDR3 sequence: CASSPGIGTDTQYF. The CDR3 DNA follows: TGTGCCAGCAGCCCCGGTATCGGCACAGATACGCAGTATTTT. Full variable domain (rest looked up from reference TRBV5-5 and TRBJ2-3): DAGVTQSPTHLIKTRGQQVTLRCSPISGHKSVSWYQQVLGQGPQFIFQYYEKEERGRGNFPDRFSARQFPNYSSELNVNALLLGDSALYLCASSPGIGTDTQYFGPGTRLTVL.

This clonotype has a count of ten or more. The chain employs TRBV19 and TRBJ1-2; possible D gene TRBD1, 6 bases. The length of the CDR3 is 15 residues. V was cut by 6 bases and J by 4 bases, with 18 bases left in between. Germline CDR1 reads LNHDA; CDR2 reads SQIVND (reference sequence). In DNA, the CDR3 is TGTGCCAGTAGCCTCTATCCCGGACAGTCCTATGGCTACACCTTC. This encodes CASSLYPGQSYGYTF.

This clonotype was seen at least ten times. V is TRBV6-6 and J is TRBJ1-1; D may be TRBD1 (6 bases). V dropped 0 bases and J dropped 3 bases, with 20 bases sitting between them. CDR1 and CDR2 from the germline V gene are MNHNY and SVGAGI (reference sequence). The CDR3 has 18 residues. CDR3 sequence (DNA): TGTGCCAGCAGTTACTCTGACCCCCTACGGGGGGCGGACACTGAAGCTTTCTTT. It specifies CASSYSDPLRGADTEAFF.